The 29 T cell receptor beta chains given below trace back to one sample, sequenced in a study of blood T cell repertoires in COVID-19. The protocol was immunoSEQ multiplex PCR, while the TCRdb copy is restricted to in-frame clones and leaves out a portion. The sample carries fewer than 45,000 clones, 90% recorded once. The sample was peripheral blood. These receptors came from a human donor in a cohort sampled during active COVID-19.

The gene calls are TRBV6-5 and TRBJ1-2, with 9 bases identical to TRBD1. V lost 4 bases, J lost 1 base, and 1 base stayed unmatched. The CDR3 sequence is 14 residues long. Germline assignment: CDR1 MNHEY and CDR2 SVGAGI. The CDR3 protein is CASSSGQGNYGYTF. The CDR3 DNA reads as TGTGCCAGCAGTTCGGGACAGGGTAACTATGGCTACACCTTC.

The chain uses TRBV5-4 and TRBJ2-7; perhaps TRBD2 as D (5 bases). CDR1 is SGHNT, CDR2 YYREEE, per germline (reference sequence). Deletions cut 4 bases from V and 7 bases from J, with 9 bases between. There are 11 residues in the CDR3. This chain's CDR3 is CASSITGEQYF. In DNA, the CDR3 is TGTGCCAGCAGCATAACGGGGGAGCAGTACTTC.

The chain uses TRBV9 and TRBJ1-1; 9 bases fit TRBD1. The V segment lost 3 bases and the J segment 4 bases; nucleotides outside the gene matches: 1. Germline V lookup: CDR1 SGDLS, CDR2 YYNGEE. This CDR3 region has 13 residues. CDR3 in DNA: TGTGCCAGCAGCGAGACAGGGGGCACTGAAGCTTTCTTT. It translates to CASSETGGTEAFF.

The J gene is TRBJ2-1, the V gene TRBV6-6; perhaps TRBD1 as D (6 bases). The CDR3 runs to 16 residues. V lost 7 bases and J 0 bases, leaving 16 bases between the germline ends. Germline values: CDR1 MNHNY, CDR2 SVGAGI (reference sequence). CDR3 DNA: TGTGCCAGCAAACAAACAGCACAGGGCTCCTACAATGAGCAGTTCTTC. Residues: CASKQTAQGSYNEQFF.

This chain links TRBV4-3 with TRBJ1-3; no clear D gene. The V gene lost 0 bases and the J gene lost 2 bases, with 8 bases spanning the gap. CDR1 and CDR2 (germline): LGHNA, YSLEER. The CDR3 length is 15 residues. This CDR3 reads CASSQDILPGNTIYF. The CDR3 coding sequence is TGCGCCAGCAGCCAAGATATCCTTCCTGGAAACACCATATATTTT.

The rearrangement uses TRBV20-1 and TRBJ2-7; D is uncertain. The CDR3 consists of 11 residues. The V end was cut by 6 bases, the J end by 6 bases, with 12 bases between. The germline V gene encodes CDR1 DFQATT and CDR2 SNEGSKA (reference sequence). DNA for the CDR3: TGCAGTGCAAGAAGCGTATCCGAGCAGTACTTC. This translates into CSARSVSEQYF.

This clone was observed a few times. The rearrangement links TRBV7-6 to TRBJ2-1; 9 bases agree with TRBD2. This CDR3 is 17 amino acids long. V was pared by 1 base and J by 6 bases, with 10 bases of the junction left unmatched. From germline, CDR1 is SGHVS and CDR2 FNYEAQ. CDR3 sequence (DNA): TGTGCCAGCAGCTTAGATATTGGCGGGAGGGCGGGCAATGAGCAGTTCTTC. Its translation is CASSLDIGGRAGNEQFF.

The rearrangement links TRBV7-2 to TRBJ2-2; weak D call: TRBD1 (5 bases). The V gene lost 4 bases and the J gene lost 8 bases, with 11 bases spanning the gap. This CDR3 has 13 residues. CDR1 and CDR2 (germline): SGHTA, FQGNSA. This CDR3 reads CASSWQGRGELFF. In DNA, the CDR3 is TGTGCCAGCAGCTGGCAGGGAAGGGGGGAGCTGTTTTTT. Full variable domain (remainder filled in from reference TRBV7-2 and TRBJ2-2): GAGVSQSPSNKVTEKGKDVELRCDPISGHTALYWYRQSLGQGLEFLIYFQGNSAPDKSGLPSDRFSAERTGGSVSTLTIQRTQQEDSAVYLCASSWQGRGELFFGEGSRLTVL.

This chain links TRBV3-1 (or the pseudogene TRBV3-2) with TRBJ2-7; D ambiguous. The CDR3 covers 13 residues. V lost 0 bases and J 2 bases, leaving 5 bases between the germline ends. Germline V gene lookup returns CDR1 LGHDT and CDR2 YNNKEL (reference sequence). In DNA, the CDR3 is TGTGCCAGCAGCCAAGACAGTACCTACGAGCAGTACTTC. This sequence encodes CASSQDSTYEQYF.

The chain is built from TRBV7-3 and TRBJ2-2; 8 bases fit TRBD2. Germline values: CDR1 SGHTA, CDR2 FQGTGA. V was clipped by 5 bases and J by 6 bases; unmatched bases: 14. The CDR3 sequence is 17 residues long. The CDR3 DNA sequence: TGTGCCAGCAGCCCTACCGGACTAGCAGGCCCAGCCGGGGAGCTGTTTTTT. Encoded protein: CASSPTGLAGPAGELFF. The full variable domain, rest sourced from reference TRBV7-3 and TRBJ2-2, is GAGVSQTPSNKVTEKGKYVELRCDPISGHTALYWYRQSLGQGPEFLIYFQGTGAADDSGLPNDRFFAVRPEGSVSTLKIQRTERGDSAVYLCASSPTGLAGPAGELFFGEGSRLTVL.

The rearrangement links TRBV5-4 to TRBJ2-7; D is possibly TRBD2 (7 bases). Germline CDR1 and CDR2: SGHNT and YYREEE (reference sequence). V gave up 0 bases and J gave up 0 bases, with 10 bases separating them. There are 15 residues in the CDR3. The CDR3 protein is CASSLEGGHSYEQYF. Here the CDR3 DNA reads TGTGCCAGCAGCTTGGAGGGGGGGCACTCCTACGAGCAGTACTTC.

The genes are TRBV7-3 and TRBJ2-3; 10 bases align to TRBD2. From germline, CDR1 is SGHTA and CDR2 FQGTGA. V dropped 3 bases and J dropped 11; count of bases not matched to a gene: 5. The CDR3 spans 13 residues. The CDR3 spells CASSFSRTSGQYF. The CDR3 bases are TGTGCCAGCAGCTTCTCCCGGACTAGCGGGCAGTATTTT. Together with reference TRBV7-3 and TRBJ2-3, the CDR3 gives the full variable domain: GAGVSQTPSNKVTEKGKYVELRCDPISGHTALYWYRQSLGQGPEFLIYFQGTGAADDSGLPNDRFFAVRPEGSVSTLKIQRTERGDSAVYLCASSFSRTSGQYFGPGTRLTVL.

The chain carries TRBV18 and TRBJ1-3; D is possibly TRBD1 (5 bases). V lost 0 bases and J lost 2, with 11 bases in between. Germline V gene data show CDR1 as KGHSH and CDR2 as LQKENI. CDR3 length equals 16 residues. DNA of the CDR3: TGTGCCAGCTCACCACCGGGCAGGGTCACTGGAAACACCATATATTTT. The encoded protein is CASSPPGRVTGNTIYF.

This sequence joins TRBV5-1 and TRBJ2-7, with a possible D match to TRBD2 (5 bases). Deletions cut 1 base from V and 6 bases from J, with 14 bases between. The CDR3 loop spans 14 amino acids. Per germline, CDR1 SGHRS and CDR2 YFSETQ. The CDR3 here is CASSLRESSVEQYF. The CDR3 DNA reads as TGCGCCAGCAGCTTGAGGGAGAGTAGTGTCGAGCAGTACTTC.

V gene TRBV5-6 combines with J gene TRBJ1-2; perhaps TRBD1 as D (6 bases). The CDR3 consists of 16 residues. CDR1 is SGHDT and CDR2 is YYEEEE in the germline V gene. V lost 1 base to trimming and J lost 4 bases, with 17 bases between them. The CDR3 bases are TGTGCCAGCAGCTTGAGGGGCCAGGGGCGAATCTATGGCTACACCTTC. This sequence encodes CASSLRGQGRIYGYTF. Based on the CDR3 plus reference TRBV5-6 and TRBJ1-2, the full variable domain is DAGVTQSPTHLIKTRGQQVTLRCSPKSGHDTVSWYQQALGQGPQFIFQYYEEEERQRGNFPDRFSGHQFPNYSSELNVNALLLGDSALYLCASSLRGQGRIYGYTFGSGTRLTVV.

The chain couples TRBV10-3 to TRBJ2-4; the D gene is possibly TRBD2 (5 bases). Germline CDR1 ENHRY, CDR2 SYGVKD. The V end was cut by 3 bases, the J end by 8 bases, with 11 bases between. The CDR3 extends over 13 amino acids. The chain's CDR3 is CAISDRAGDIQYF. The CDR3, as DNA: TGTGCCATCAGTGATAGAGCCGGGGACATTCAGTACTTC.

This clone was detected only once. This chain links TRBV14 with TRBJ2-1; the D is unclear. The germline CDR1 and CDR2 sequences are SGHDN and FVKESK. V dropped 3 bases and J dropped 2 bases, with 5 bases sitting between them. There are 13 residues in the CDR3. The CDR3 region has the DNA TGTGCCAGCAGCCACACTCCCTACAATGAGCAGTTCTTC. Its translation is CASSHTPYNEQFF.

This rearrangement joins TRBV7-6 to TRBJ2-1, with D tentatively TRBD2 (6 bases). V was cut by 1 base and J by 5 bases, with 12 bases left in between. CDR1 and CDR2 from the germline V gene are SGHVS and FNYEAQ. The CDR3 runs 15 residues. The CDR3 coding sequence is TGTGCCAGCAGCTTAGAATCAGGGAGGAACAATGAGCAGTTCTTC. This codes for CASSLESGRNNEQFF.

The chain recombines TRBV2 with TRBJ1-2; D is possibly TRBD1 (6 bases). The CDR3 has 14 amino acids. The V gene's germline CDR1 is SNHLY and CDR2 FYNNEI. V was trimmed by 6 bases and J by 4 bases, leaving 15 bases between them. The CDR3 DNA reads as TGTGCCAGCAGCCTTTTAACAGGGAGCTATGGCTACACCTTC. This sequence encodes CASSLLTGSYGYTF.

V usage is TRBV9 and J usage is TRBJ2-2; 7 nucleotides line up with TRBD2. This CDR3 region has 17 residues. Losses at the gene ends were 4 bases for V and 6 bases for J; bases not matched to a gene: 15. Germline loops: CDR1 SGDLS, CDR2 YYNGEE. The CDR3 DNA follows: TGTGCCAGCAGCCCTGGGCCTGCGGGAGAGGTTTCCGGGGAGCTGTTTTTT. This encodes CASSPGPAGEVSGELFF.

This clone was observed a handful of times. This chain uses TRBV28 with TRBJ2-1; 9 bases are a match to TRBD1. The CDR3 contains 14 residues. Germline V lookup: CDR1 MDHEN, CDR2 SYDVKM. V shed 5 bases and J 15 bases; nucleotides not matched to a gene: 14. The CDR3 here is CASSLRRTGVLLFF. The CDR3 DNA is TGTGCCAGCAGTCTAAGAAGGACAGGGGTATTGTTGTTCTTC.

The CDR3 DNA reads TGTGCCAGCAGGCAGACAGGCAAAGTAAACTATGGCTACACCTTC. Its translation is CASRQTGKVNYGYTF. This chain links TRBV27 with TRBJ1-2; a weak D match, TRBD1 (6 bases). Trimming stripped 6 bases from V and 2 bases from J, with 16 bases between. The CDR3 length is 15 residues. The germline gives CDR1 MNHEY, CDR2 SMNVEV (reference sequence).

V gene TRBV6-2 or TRBV6-3 combines with J gene TRBJ1-5; no definite D call. V was pared by 1 base and J by 4 bases, with 2 bases between. CDR1 is MNHEY and CDR2 is SVGEGT in the germline V gene. The CDR3 totals 12 residues. The DNA for the CDR3 is TGTGCCAGCAGTTACTTAAATCAGCCCCAGCATTTT. As protein: CASSYLNQPQHF.

The rearrangement joins TRBV19 to TRBJ2-6; 8 bases agree with TRBD1. Looked up from germline, CDR1 is LNHDA and CDR2 is SQIVND (reference sequence). Germline trimming cut 7 bases from V and 0 bases from J; bases unmatched to any gene: 11. This CDR3 spans 18 amino acids. CDR3 coding DNA: TGTGCCAGTAACAAAGGACAGGGCCTCCACTCTGGGGCCAACGTCCTGACTTTC. Translating gives CASNKGQGLHSGANVLTF.

J is TRBJ2-5 and V is TRBV5-4; D is possibly TRBD2 (6 bases). This CDR3 has 14 amino acids. The germline gives CDR1 SGHNT, CDR2 YYREEE (reference sequence). V was cut by 3 bases and J by 4 bases, with 13 bases left in between. This chain's CDR3 is CASSSEGGRETQYF. Written as DNA, the CDR3 is TGTGCCAGCAGCTCGGAGGGCGGGCGAGAGACCCAGTACTTC.

This chain connects TRBV18 to TRBJ1-5; 7 positions agree with TRBD1. The CDR3 runs to 14 residues. V shed 3 bases and J 6 bases; nucleotides not matched to a gene: 5. The V gene's germline CDR1 is KGHSH and CDR2 LQKENI. The CDR3 DNA is TGTGCCAGCTCACCGTCAGGGGGAGGTCAGCCCCAGCATTTT. It specifies CASSPSGGGQPQHF.

The chain combines TRBV7-9 with TRBJ2-1; 12 positions match TRBD2. In germline, CDR1 is SEHNR, CDR2 FQNEAQ (reference sequence). The CDR3 extends over 18 amino acids. V was pared by 5 bases and J by 0 bases, with 8 bases of the junction left unmatched. The CDR3 nucleotides read TGTGCCAGCAGCACAGGGACTAGCGGGTATAGCTCCTACAATGAGCAGTTCTTC. Its protein product is CASSTGTSGYSSYNEQFF.

The rearrangement links TRBV11-1 to TRBJ2-5; D is unclear. CDR3 length equals 12 residues. V was cut by 5 bases and J by 2 bases, with 6 bases left in between. Germline V gene sequence: CDR1 SGHAT, CDR2 FQDESV (reference sequence). The CDR3, as DNA: TGTGCCAGCAGCGCCCTACAAGAGACCCAGTACTTC. Amino acid sequence: CASSALQETQYF. Together with reference TRBV11-1 and TRBJ2-5, the CDR3 gives the full variable domain: EAEVAQSPRYKITEKSQAVAFWCDPISGHATLYWYRQILGQGPELLVQFQDESVVDDSQLPKDRFSAERLKGVDSTLKIQPAELGDSAMYLCASSALQETQYFGPGTRLLVL.

The chain links TRBV5-6 to TRBJ2-3; 12 positions agree with TRBD2. Germline CDR1 and CDR2: SGHDT and YYEEEE. The junction had 5 bases not matched to a gene; V was cut back by 0 bases and J by 9 bases. The length of the CDR3 is 15 residues. The CDR3 region is CASSLDLAGGLTQYF. DNA for the CDR3: TGTGCCAGCAGCTTGGATCTAGCGGGGGGGTTGACGCAGTATTTT.